This TCR beta chain appears in the sequencing data of a study of OX40 agonist ivuxolimab in advanced cancers. Findings of the study overall: Clonal expansion among partial responders at 0.1-3.0 mg/kg ranked near the lowest.

To note about this clone: Its antigen is currently unknown.

The CDR3 runs 14 residues. Germline V lookup: CDR1 MNHEY, CDR2 SVGAGI. V lost 0 bases to trimming and J lost 2 bases, with 6 bases between them. Clones were read by immunoSEQ multiplex PCR, and TCRdb kept only the in-frame ones, dropping some. This table has 43,000 or so clones, 60% to 80% appearing once. This TCR was sampled from an adult with an advanced solid tumor such as melanoma, head and neck, liver or kidney cancer. The material was CD4+ or CD8+ T cells sorted from blood, obtained in a trial of the OX40 agonist ivuxolimab. The genes are TRBV6-5 and TRBJ2-3, with D perhaps TRBD1 (5 bases). The CDR3 loop reads CASSYSDTTDTQYF. The CDR3 DNA is TGTGCCAGCAGTTACTCGGACACCACAGATACGCAGTATTTT.